The present T cell receptor beta chain was sequenced within a study of blood T cell repertoires in COVID-19. Study information: From the United States, Italy and Spain came samples of acute and convalescent COVID-19. PBMCs, B-cell-depleted T cells, or T cells provided the cDNA or gDNA that made up the material.

As handled by the study authors: Estimates of nucleated cell counts were drawn from the amplification of reference gene primers. Repertoires were generated with immunoSEQ multiplex PCR, while TCRdb's copy carries only in-frame clones and drops some. For V, J and clone size, that table is used; D and trimming come from the DNA. This table has 84,000 or so clones, about four fifths appearing once. Trimming removed 2 bases from V and 0 bases from J, with 10 bases in between. Germline CDR1 is MNHNS and CDR2 is SASEGT. This CDR3 comprises 16 residues. This sequence was found in a woman aged 40 to 50 with active or convalescent COVID-19. This chain connects TRBV6-1 to TRBJ2-2, with D tentatively TRBD1 (6 bases). Material: peripheral blood. The CDR3 here is CASSERGIANTGELFF. The CDR3 region has the DNA TGTGCCAGCAGTGAAAGGGGGATCGCGAACACCGGGGAGCTGTTTTTT.